Given below is one TCR beta chain in context. The antigen is not known. The data stem from a study of cytomegalovirus exposure and HLA in healthy donors. Findings and limits, study-wide: Investigators reported 150 to 200 TCR beta chains as tied to cytomegalovirus. Later, an analysis found that TCR clusters from the first cohort tended to co-occur in the roughly 120 validation repertoires.

The V gene lost 5 bases and the J gene lost 2 bases, with 12 bases spanning the gap. Germline CDR1 reads MGHDK; CDR2 reads SYGVNS. CDR3 length: 14 residues. Profiled with immunoSEQ multiplex PCR; TCRdb holds only in-frame clones, not every one. The sample shows 55,000 to 70,000 clones, around 94% of them seen only once. The chain uses TRBV25-1 and TRBJ2-5; D is possibly TRBD1 (6 bases). Sequencing input: PBMCs. This receptor was taken from a young man in good health and CMV-seronegative. The CDR3 loop is CASSPTGKQETQYF. Here the CDR3 DNA reads TGTGCCAGCAGTCCCACAGGGAAACAAGAGACCCAGTACTTC.